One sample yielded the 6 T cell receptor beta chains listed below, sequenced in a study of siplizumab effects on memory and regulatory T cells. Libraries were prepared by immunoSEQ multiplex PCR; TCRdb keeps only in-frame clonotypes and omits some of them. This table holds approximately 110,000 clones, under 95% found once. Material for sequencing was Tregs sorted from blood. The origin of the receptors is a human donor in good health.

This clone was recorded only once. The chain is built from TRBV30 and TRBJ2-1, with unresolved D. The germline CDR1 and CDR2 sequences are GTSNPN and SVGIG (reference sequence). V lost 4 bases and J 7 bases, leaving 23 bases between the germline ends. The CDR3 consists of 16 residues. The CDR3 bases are TGTGCCTGGATGGGCGTACCCAGGCTATTAGGGAATGAGCAGTTCTTC. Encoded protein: CAWMGVPRLLGNEQFF. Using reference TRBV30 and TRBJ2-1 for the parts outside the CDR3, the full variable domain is SQTIHQWPATLVQPVGSPLSLECTVEGTSNPNLYWYRQAAGRGLQLLFYSVGIGQISSEVPQNLSASRPQDRQFILSSKKLLLSDSGFYLCAWMGVPRLLGNEQFFGPGTRLTVL.

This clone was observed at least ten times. CDR3 sequence (DNA): TGTGCCAGCAGCGGGGATGCGAGAAATGAAAAACTGTTTTTT. It codes for CASSGDARNEKLFF. The V and J genes are TRBV7-2 and TRBJ1-4; D is undetermined. The V gene lost 5 bases and the J gene lost 5 bases, with 12 bases spanning the gap. This CDR3 spans 14 amino acids. Germline CDR1 and CDR2: SGHTA and FQGNSA.

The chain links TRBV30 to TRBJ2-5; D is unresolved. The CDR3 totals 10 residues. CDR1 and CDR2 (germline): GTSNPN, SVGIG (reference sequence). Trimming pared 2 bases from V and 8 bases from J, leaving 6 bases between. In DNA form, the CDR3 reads TGTGCCTGGAGTACCGAAACCCAGTACTTC. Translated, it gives CAWSTETQYF.

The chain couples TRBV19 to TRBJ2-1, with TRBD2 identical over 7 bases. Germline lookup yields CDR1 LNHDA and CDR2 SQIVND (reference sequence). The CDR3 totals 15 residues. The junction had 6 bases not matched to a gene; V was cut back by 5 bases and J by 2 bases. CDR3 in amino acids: CASSVWEGPYNEQFF. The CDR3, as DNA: TGTGCCAGTAGTGTCTGGGAGGGCCCCTACAATGAGCAGTTCTTC.

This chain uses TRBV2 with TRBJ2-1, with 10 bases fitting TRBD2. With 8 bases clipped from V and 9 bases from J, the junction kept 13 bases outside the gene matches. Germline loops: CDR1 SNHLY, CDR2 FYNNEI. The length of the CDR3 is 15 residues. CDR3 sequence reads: CASQRVAGGVGEQFF. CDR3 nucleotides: TGTGCCAGCCAAAGGGTAGCGGGGGGAGTAGGTGAGCAGTTCTTC.

CDR3: CASSPLLGNQPQHF. CDR3 DNA sequence: TGTGCCAGCAGCCCCTTACTGGGCAATCAGCCCCAGCATTTT. The gene calls are TRBV7-8 and TRBJ1-5; D is undetermined. The CDR3 extends over 14 amino acids. Trimming stripped 5 bases from V and 2 bases from J, with 10 bases between. From germline, CDR1 is SGHVS and CDR2 FQNEAQ.